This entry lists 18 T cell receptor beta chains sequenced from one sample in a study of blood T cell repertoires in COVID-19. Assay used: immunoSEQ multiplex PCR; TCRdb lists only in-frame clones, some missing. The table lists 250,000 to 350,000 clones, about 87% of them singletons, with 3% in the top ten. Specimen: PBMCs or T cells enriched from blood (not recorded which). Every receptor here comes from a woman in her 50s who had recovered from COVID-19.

The CDR3 DNA follows: TGTGCCAGCAGTTACTCCAGGGGGAAGCAGCCCCAGCATTTT. This translates into CASSYSRGKQPQHF. The chain employs TRBV6-5 and TRBJ1-5; 7 bases are shared with TRBD1. Germline CDR1 MNHEY, CDR2 SVGAGI. Trimming took 0 bases from V and 7 from J; bases not matched to a gene: 3. The CDR3 extends over 14 amino acids.

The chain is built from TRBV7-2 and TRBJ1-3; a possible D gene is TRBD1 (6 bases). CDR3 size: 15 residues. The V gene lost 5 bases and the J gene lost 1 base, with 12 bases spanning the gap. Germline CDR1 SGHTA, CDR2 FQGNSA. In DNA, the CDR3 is TGTGCCAGCAGCACAGCGACAGGTTCTGGAAACACCATATATTTT. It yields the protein CASSTATGSGNTIYF.

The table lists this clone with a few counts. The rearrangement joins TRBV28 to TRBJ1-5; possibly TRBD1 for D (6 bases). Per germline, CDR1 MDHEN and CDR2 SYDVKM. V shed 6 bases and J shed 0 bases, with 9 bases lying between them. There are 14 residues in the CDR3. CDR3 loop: CASRQGYSNQPQHF. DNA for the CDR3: TGTGCCAGCAGACAGGGCTATAGCAATCAGCCCCAGCATTTT.

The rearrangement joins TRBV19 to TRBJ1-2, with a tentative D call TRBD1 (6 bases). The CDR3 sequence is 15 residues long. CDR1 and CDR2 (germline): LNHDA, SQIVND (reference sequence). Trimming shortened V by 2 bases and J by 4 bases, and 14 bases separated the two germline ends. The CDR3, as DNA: TGTGCCAGTAGTATAAAAGCGGGACACACCTATGGCTACACCTTC. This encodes CASSIKAGHTYGYTF.

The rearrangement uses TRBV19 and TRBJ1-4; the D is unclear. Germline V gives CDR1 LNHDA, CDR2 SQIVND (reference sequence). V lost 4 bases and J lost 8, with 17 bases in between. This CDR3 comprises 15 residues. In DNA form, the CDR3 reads TGTGCCAGTAGTAGGCCCCCGGGAGGAGGGGAAAAACTGTTTTTT. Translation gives CASSRPPGGGEKLFF.

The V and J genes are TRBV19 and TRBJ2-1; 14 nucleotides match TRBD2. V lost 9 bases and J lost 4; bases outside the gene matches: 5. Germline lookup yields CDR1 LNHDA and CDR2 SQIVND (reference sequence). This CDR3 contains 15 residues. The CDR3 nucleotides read TGTGCCAGCCAGGGACTAGCGGGAGTATACAATGAGCAGTTCTTC. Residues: CASQGLAGVYNEQFF. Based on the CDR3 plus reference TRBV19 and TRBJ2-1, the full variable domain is DGGITQSPKYLFRKEGQNVTLSCEQNLNHDAMYWYRQDPGQGLRLIYYSQIVNDFQKGDIAEGYSVSREKKESFPLTVTSAQKNPTAFYLCASQGLAGVYNEQFFGPGTRLTVL.

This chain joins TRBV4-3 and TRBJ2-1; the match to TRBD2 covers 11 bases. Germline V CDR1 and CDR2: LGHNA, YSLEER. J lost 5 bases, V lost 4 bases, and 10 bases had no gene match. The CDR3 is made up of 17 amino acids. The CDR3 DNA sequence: TGCGCCAGCAGCCCTTACCGCACTAGCGGGAGCGACAATGAGCAGTTCTTC. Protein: CASSPYRTSGSDNEQFF.

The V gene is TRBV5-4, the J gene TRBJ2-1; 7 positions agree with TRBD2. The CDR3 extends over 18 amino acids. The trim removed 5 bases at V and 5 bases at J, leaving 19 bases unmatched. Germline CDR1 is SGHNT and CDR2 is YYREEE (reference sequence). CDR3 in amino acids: CASRASFSGEASHNEQFF. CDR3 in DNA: TGTGCCAGCAGAGCGAGTTTCAGCGGGGAGGCCTCACACAATGAGCAGTTCTTC.

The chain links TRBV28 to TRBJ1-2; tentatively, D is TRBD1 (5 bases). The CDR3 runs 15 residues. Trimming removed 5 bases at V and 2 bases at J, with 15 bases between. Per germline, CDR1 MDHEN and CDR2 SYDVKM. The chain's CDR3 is CASSLATPGNYGYTF. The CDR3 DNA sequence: TGTGCCAGCAGTCTCGCAACTCCAGGGAACTATGGCTACACCTTC.

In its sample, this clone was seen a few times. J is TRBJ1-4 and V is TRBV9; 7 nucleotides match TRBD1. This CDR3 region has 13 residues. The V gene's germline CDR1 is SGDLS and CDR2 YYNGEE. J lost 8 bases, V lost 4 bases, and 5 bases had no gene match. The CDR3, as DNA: TGTGCCAGCAGCCCGGACAGGTGCGAAAAACTGTTTTTT. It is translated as CASSPDRCEKLFF.

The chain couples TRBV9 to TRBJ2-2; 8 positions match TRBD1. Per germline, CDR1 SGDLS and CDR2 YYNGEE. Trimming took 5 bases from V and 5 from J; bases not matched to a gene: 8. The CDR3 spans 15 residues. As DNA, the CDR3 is TGTGCCAGCAGACCCGACAGGGGTCGTACCGGGGAGCTGTTTTTT. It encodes CASRPDRGRTGELFF.

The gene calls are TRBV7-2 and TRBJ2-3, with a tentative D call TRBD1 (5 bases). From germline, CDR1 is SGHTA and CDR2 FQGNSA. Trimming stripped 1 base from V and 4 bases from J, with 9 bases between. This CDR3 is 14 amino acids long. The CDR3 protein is CASSLVGVADTQYF. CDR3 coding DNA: TGTGCCAGCAGCTTAGTAGGGGTCGCAGATACGCAGTATTTT.

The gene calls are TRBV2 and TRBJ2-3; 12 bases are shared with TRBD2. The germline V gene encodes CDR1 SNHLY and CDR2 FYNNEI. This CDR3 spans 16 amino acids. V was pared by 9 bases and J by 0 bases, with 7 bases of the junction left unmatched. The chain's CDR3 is CASKWTSGTSTDTQYF. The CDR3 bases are TGTGCCAGTAAATGGACTAGCGGGACTAGCACAGATACGCAGTATTTT.

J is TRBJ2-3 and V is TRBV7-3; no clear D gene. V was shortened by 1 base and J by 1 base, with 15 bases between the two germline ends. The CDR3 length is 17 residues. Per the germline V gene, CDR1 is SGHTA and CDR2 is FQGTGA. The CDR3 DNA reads TGTGCCAGCAGCTTAAGAGGTCAGCGCGGCGGCACAGATACGCAGTATTTT. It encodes CASSLRGQRGGTDTQYF.

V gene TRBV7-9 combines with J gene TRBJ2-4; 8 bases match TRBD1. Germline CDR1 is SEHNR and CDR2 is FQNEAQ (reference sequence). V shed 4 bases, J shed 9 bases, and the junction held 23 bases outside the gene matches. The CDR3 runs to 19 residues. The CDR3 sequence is CASSSNIVGTGSTAGIQYF. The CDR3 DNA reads TGTGCCAGCAGCTCGAACATTGTGGGGACAGGTTCTACGGCAGGCATTCAGTACTTC.

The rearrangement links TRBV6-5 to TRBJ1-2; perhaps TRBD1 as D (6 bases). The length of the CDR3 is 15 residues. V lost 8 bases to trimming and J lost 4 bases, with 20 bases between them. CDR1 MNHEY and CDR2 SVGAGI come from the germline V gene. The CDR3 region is CASADGGALSYGYTF. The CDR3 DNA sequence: TGTGCCAGCGCCGACGGGGGGGCCTTATCCTATGGCTACACCTTC.

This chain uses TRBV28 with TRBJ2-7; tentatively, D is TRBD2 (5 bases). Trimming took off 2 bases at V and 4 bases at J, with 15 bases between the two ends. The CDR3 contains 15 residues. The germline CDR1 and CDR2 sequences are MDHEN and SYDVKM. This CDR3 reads CASSLRQPGDYEQYF. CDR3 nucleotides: TGTGCCAGCAGTTTACGGCAACCCGGGGATTACGAGCAGTACTTC.

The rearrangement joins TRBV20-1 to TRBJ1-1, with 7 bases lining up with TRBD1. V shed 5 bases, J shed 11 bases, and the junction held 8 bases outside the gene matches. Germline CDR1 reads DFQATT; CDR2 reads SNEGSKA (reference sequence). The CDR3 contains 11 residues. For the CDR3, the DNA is TGCAGTGCTCCAATGGGACAGTTGGCTTTCTTT. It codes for CSAPMGQLAFF.